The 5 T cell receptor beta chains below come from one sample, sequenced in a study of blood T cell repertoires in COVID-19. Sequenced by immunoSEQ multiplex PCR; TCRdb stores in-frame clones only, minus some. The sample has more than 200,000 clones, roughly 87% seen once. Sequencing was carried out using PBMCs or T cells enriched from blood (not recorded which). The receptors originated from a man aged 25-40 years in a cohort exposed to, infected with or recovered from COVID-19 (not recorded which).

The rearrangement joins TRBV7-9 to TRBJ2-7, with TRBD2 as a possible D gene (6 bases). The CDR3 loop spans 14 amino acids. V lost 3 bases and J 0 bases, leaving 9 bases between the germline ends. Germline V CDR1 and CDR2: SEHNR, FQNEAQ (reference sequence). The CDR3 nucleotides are TGTGCCAGCAGCTTGGAGGGGCACTCCTACGAGCAGTACTTC. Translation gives CASSLEGHSYEQYF. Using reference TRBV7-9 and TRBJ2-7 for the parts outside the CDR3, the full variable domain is DTGVSQNPRHKITKRGQNVTFRCDPISEHNRLYWYRQTLGQGPEFLTYFQNEAQLEKSRLLSDRFSAERPKGSFSTLEIQRTEQGDSAMYLCASSLEGHSYEQYFGPGTRLTVT.

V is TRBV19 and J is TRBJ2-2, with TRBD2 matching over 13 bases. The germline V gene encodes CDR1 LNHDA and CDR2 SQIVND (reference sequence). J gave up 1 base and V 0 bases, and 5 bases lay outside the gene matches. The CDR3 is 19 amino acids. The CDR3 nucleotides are TGTGCCAGTAGTATAGATACCGGACTAGCGGGAGTGAACACCGGGGAGCTGTTTTTT. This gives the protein CASSIDTGLAGVNTGELFF.

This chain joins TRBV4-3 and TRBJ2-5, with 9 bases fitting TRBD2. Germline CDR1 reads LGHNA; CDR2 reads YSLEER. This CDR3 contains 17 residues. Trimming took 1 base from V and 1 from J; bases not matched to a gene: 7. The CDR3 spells CASSQGHSGSLQETQYF. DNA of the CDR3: TGCGCCAGCAGCCAAGGGCATAGCGGGAGTCTCCAAGAGACCCAGTACTTC.

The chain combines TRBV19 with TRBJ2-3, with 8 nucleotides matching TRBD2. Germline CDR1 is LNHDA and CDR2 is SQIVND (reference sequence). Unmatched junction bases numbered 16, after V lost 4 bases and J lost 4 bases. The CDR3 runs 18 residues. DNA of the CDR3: TGTGCCAGTAGTACCGAAAGCGGGAGAACCCGATTCCCAGATACGCAGTATTTT. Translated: CASSTESGRTRFPDTQYF.

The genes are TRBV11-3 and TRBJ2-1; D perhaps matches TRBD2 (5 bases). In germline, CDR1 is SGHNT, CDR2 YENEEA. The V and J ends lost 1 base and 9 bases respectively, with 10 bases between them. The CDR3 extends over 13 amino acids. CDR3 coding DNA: TGTGCCAGCAGCTTAGTTAGCGTCGGTGAGCAGTTCTTC. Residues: CASSLVSVGEQFF.